Listed below are T cell receptor beta chains from one sample, sequenced in a study of long-term antiretroviral therapy in people with HIV. Clones were read by immunoSEQ multiplex PCR, and TCRdb kept only the in-frame ones, dropping some. The table includes around 20,000 clones, approximately 90% detected once. Sequences were derived from unsorted PBMCs, sampled 4.2 years after starting antiretroviral therapy. Every receptor here comes from a man aged 45-65 years with HIV. Both conserved end residues are trimmed from each CDR3. Each record gives: V gene, J gene, CDR3 protein.

TRBV2	TRBJ2-7	ASRKDRAPSYEQY
TRBV9	TRBJ2-3	ASSETGSSDTQY
TRBV7-9	TRBJ2-3	ASSAGLGPDYSTDTQY
TRBV2	TRBJ2-7	ASSVSRGGSYEQY
TRBV5-4	TRBJ2-1	ASTTSGTYNEQF
TRBV19	TRBJ1-4	ASSIGQGSATNEKLF
TRBV7-2	TRBJ1-1	ASSLEEGAGTEAF
TRBV4-1	TRBJ1-1	ASSQERGTEAF
TRBV6-5	TRBJ2-2	ASSLGGGVAGELF
TRBV5-1	TRBJ2-7	ASSPSARPAYEQY
TRBV30	TRBJ2-3	AWSRTGWTDTQY
TRBV2	TRBJ2-7	ASIETSGNEQY
TRBV29-1	TRBJ1-1	SVPPRGRSTEAF
TRBV5-4	TRBJ1-6	ASSLRAGSYNSPLH
TRBV4-3	TRBJ2-3	ASSHLGTGTGFTDTQY
TRBV11-2	TRBJ2-3	ASSLYSLGGVQY
TRBV10-2	TRBJ2-6	ASSLGVPGANVLT
TRBV5-4	TRBJ2-7	ASSSPRDRAYEQY
TRBV9	TRBJ2-2	ASSVTSGGAGTGELF
TRBV7-2	TRBJ2-3	ASSADLAGGVDTQY
TRBV4-3	TRBJ2-7	ASSQALAGAIYEQY
TRBV27	TRBJ2-7	ASSLYRENEQY
TRBV6-6	TRBJ2-3	ASLSGTDTQY
TRBV7-2	TRBJ1-2	ASSSQGAPGYGYT
TRBV27	TRBJ2-2	ASSENTGELF
TRBV28	TRBJ1-2	ASSFSRGRGSYGYT
TRBV10-2	TRBJ1-4	ASSDSHATNEKLF
TRBV10-3	TRBJ1-1	AIRGQGSGNTEAF
TRBV27	TRBJ2-1	ASSLLTGSYNEQF
TRBV7-9	TRBJ1-2	ASSQIETVVYGYT
TRBV2	TRBJ2-1	ASSGGTGGRFDKV
TRBV30	TRBJ2-5	AWISREPYQETQY
TRBV19	TRBJ1-5	ASRGSNQPQH
TRBV5-1	TRBJ1-2	ASSLVGGVNYGYT
TRBV6-1	TRBJ2-7	ASSEPGQGAREQY